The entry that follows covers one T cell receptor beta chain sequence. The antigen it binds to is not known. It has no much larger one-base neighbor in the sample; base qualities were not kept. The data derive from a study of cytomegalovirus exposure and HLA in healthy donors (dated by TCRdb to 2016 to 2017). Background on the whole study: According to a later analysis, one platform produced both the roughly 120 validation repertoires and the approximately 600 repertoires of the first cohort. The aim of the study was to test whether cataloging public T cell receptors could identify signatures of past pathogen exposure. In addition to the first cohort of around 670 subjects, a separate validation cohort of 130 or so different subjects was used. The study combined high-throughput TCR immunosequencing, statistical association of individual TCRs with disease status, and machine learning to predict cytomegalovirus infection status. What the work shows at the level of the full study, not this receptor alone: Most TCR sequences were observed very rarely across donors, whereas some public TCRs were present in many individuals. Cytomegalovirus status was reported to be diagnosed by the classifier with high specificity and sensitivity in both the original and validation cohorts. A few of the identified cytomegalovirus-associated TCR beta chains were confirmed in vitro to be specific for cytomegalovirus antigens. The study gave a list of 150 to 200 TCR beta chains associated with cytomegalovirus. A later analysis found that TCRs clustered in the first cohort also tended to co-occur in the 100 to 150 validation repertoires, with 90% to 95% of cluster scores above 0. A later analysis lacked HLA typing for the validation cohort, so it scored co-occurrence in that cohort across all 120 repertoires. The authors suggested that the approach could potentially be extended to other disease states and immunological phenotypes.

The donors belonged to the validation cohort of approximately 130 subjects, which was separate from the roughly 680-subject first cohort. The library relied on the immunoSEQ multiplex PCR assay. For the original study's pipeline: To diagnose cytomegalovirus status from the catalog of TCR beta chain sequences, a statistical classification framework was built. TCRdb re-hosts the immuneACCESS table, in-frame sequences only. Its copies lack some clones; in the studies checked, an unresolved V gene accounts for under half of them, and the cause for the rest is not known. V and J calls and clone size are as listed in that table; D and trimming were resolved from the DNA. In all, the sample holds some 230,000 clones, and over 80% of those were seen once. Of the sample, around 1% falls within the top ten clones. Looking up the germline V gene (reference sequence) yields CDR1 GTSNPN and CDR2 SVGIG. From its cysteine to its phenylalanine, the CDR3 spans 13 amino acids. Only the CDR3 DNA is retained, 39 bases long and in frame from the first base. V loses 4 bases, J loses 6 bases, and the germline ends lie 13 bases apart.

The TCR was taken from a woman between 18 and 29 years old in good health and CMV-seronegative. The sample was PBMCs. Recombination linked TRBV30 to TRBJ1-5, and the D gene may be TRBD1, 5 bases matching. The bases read TGTGCCTGGAAGGCAGGGTTGGGTCAGCCCCAGCATTTT. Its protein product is CAWKAGLGQPQHF.